This T cell receptor beta chain is drawn from a study of shared T cell receptors in the human thymus. Here immunoSEQ multiplex PCR was the method, and the copy in TCRdb shows in-frame clones only, minus some. The sample records some 760,000 clones, around 85% being singletons. V shed 1 base, J shed 4 bases, and the junction held 10 bases outside the gene matches. The CDR3 is 16 residues long. The germline V gene has CDR1 SGHDT and CDR2 YYEEEE. The same sample was also used in a study of human thymus T cells. That study reports: Thymic material originated from resections removed in the course of corrective heart surgery. Thymic and blood repertoires appeared to display a bias in their usage of V and J genes.

The TCR was taken from a girl under three years old with a congenital heart defect. Material: thymocytes. V and J are TRBV5-6 and TRBJ1-2; 7 nucleotides match TRBD1. This CDR3 reads CASSLSRDSLFYGYTF. In DNA form, the CDR3 reads TGTGCCAGCAGCTTGTCCCGGGACAGCCTTTTCTATGGCTACACCTTC.